Shown below are 16 T cell receptor beta chains from a single sample sequenced in a study of OX40 agonist ivuxolimab in advanced cancers. Assay used: immunoSEQ multiplex PCR; TCRdb lists only in-frame clones, some missing. The sample contains roughly 26,000 clones, about four fifths of which appear only once. Specimen: CD4+ or CD8+ T cells sorted from blood, collected in a trial of the OX40 agonist ivuxolimab. These receptors all come from an adult with an advanced solid tumor such as melanoma, head and neck, liver or kidney cancer.

The genes are TRBV15 and TRBJ1-1; 9 bases fit TRBD1. The CDR3 is 15 amino acids. Germline CDR1 and CDR2: LNHNV and YYDKDF (reference sequence). With 0 bases clipped from V and 6 bases from J, the junction kept 5 bases outside the gene matches. The CDR3 coding sequence is TGTGCCACCAGCAGAGATAGTACAGGGGGCGCTGAAGCTTTCTTT. The encoded protein is CATSRDSTGGAEAFF.

The genes are TRBV10-3 and TRBJ1-5; a possible D gene is TRBD1 (5 bases). This CDR3 is built from 13 residues. V shed 2 bases and J shed 5 bases, with 7 bases lying between them. Germline CDR1 reads ENHRY; CDR2 reads SYGVKD. The CDR3 nucleotides are TGTGCCATCAGTGAGGCGGGGGATCAGCCCCAGCATTTT. Translated: CAISEAGDQPQHF.

V usage is TRBV5-6 and J usage is TRBJ1-5; TRBD1 might be the D (6 bases). Germline CDR1 SGHDT, CDR2 YYEEEE. Trimming removed 2 bases at V and 0 bases at J, with 9 bases between. The CDR3 spans 15 residues. The CDR3 is CASSLGGVSNQPQHF. The CDR3 nucleotides read TGTGCCAGCAGCTTAGGGGGGGTTAGCAATCAGCCCCAGCATTTT.

Only a few counts were recorded for this clone. V and J are TRBV4-1 and TRBJ2-2; D unclear. V was trimmed by 2 bases and J by 7 bases, leaving 5 bases between them. CDR3 length: 12 amino acids. Germline V gene data show CDR1 as MGHRA and CDR2 as YSYEKL. DNA of the CDR3: TGCGCCAGCAGCCAAATAGTCGGGGAGCTGTTTTTT. It codes for CASSQIVGELFF.

The chain has TRBV6-1 and TRBJ2-7; D not certain. Germline CDR1 and CDR2: MNHNS and SASEGT. This CDR3 comprises 13 residues. V shed 1 base and J shed 0 bases, with 4 bases lying between them. The chain's CDR3 is CASSEGISYEQYF. Here the CDR3 DNA reads TGTGCCAGCAGTGAAGGCATCTCCTACGAGCAGTACTTC.

The rearrangement joins TRBV10-2 to TRBJ2-5; maybe TRBD2 (7 bases). This CDR3 region has 15 residues. Trimming shortened V by 3 bases and J by 5 bases, and 16 bases separated the two germline ends. CDR1 is WSHSY and CDR2 is SAAADI in the germline V gene. The CDR3 sequence is CASSEEGGAMETQYF. CDR3 DNA: TGCGCCAGCAGTGAAGAGGGGGGGGCGATGGAGACCCAGTACTTC.

The sample holds a few counts of this clone. V is TRBV19 and J is TRBJ2-7; D uncertain. CDR1 LNHDA and CDR2 SQIVND come from the germline V gene (reference sequence). This CDR3 comprises 12 residues. V lost 6 bases and J 1 base, leaving 7 bases between the germline ends. CDR3 DNA sequence: TGTGCCAGTAGCGTCGGTTCCTACGAGCAGTACTTC. Amino acids: CASSVGSYEQYF. Combining the CDR3 with reference TRBV19 and TRBJ2-7 gives the whole variable domain DGGITQSPKYLFRKEGQNVTLSCEQNLNHDAMYWYRQDPGQGLRLIYYSQIVNDFQKGDIAEGYSVSREKKESFPLTVTSAQKNPTAFYLCASSVGSYEQYFGPGTRLTVT.

The rearrangement joins TRBV7-2 to TRBJ2-5; D unclear. The tail of the sequence fits TRBJ2-7 better, so the J call may be wrong. The V gene's germline CDR1 is SGHTA and CDR2 FQGNSA. The CDR3 loop spans 14 amino acids. The CDR3 sequence is CASSLDPSSYEQYF. The CDR3 DNA reads TGTGCCAGCAGCTTAGACCCGAGCTCCTACGAGCAGTACTTC.

The rearrangement uses TRBV5-6 and TRBJ2-7, with a weak D call TRBD1 (6 bases). Trimming pared 6 bases from V and 3 bases from J, leaving 13 bases between. This CDR3 spans 13 amino acids. In germline, CDR1 is SGHDT, CDR2 YYEEEE. CDR3 sequence (DNA): TGTGCCAGCATCGAAGAAGGGGGCTACGAGCAGTACTTC. This gives the protein CASIEEGGYEQYF.

This clone showed up just once. The chain employs TRBV2 and TRBJ2-1; D is uncertain. CDR3 size: 11 residues. Germline CDR1 and CDR2: SNHLY and FYNNEI. V was pared by 2 bases and J by 8 bases, with 4 bases between. The CDR3 protein is CASSEWDEQFF. The CDR3, as DNA: TGTGCCAGCAGTGAATGGGATGAGCAGTTCTTC.

The rearrangement joins TRBV28 to TRBJ2-1, with 9 bases identical to TRBD1. In germline, CDR1 is MDHEN, CDR2 SYDVKM. The CDR3 sequence is 15 residues long. The V and J ends lost 6 bases and 5 bases, in that order; junction bases with no gene match: 8. CDR3: CASRNWDRVDNEQFF. The CDR3 DNA reads TGTGCCAGCAGAAACTGGGACAGGGTTGACAATGAGCAGTTCTTC.

The J gene is TRBJ1-5, the V gene TRBV7-6; 7 bases agree with TRBD1. CDR3 length equals 15 residues. After removal of 3 bases from V and 5 bases from J, the junction contained 7 bases not matched to a gene. CDR1 is SGHVS and CDR2 is FNYEAQ in the germline V gene. The CDR3, as DNA: TGTGCCAGCAGCTTCCGACAGGGTCCCGATCAGCCCCAGCATTTT. It specifies CASSFRQGPDQPQHF.

This clone appeared many times. The V call is TRBV28, the J call TRBJ2-7; D is uncertain. This CDR3 is built from 14 residues. Germline-derived CDR1 and CDR2 are MDHEN and SYDVKM. The V and J ends lost 3 bases and 3 bases respectively, with 12 bases between them. CDR3 DNA: TGTGCCAGCAGTTTCGCAGTTTCGAGCTACGAGCAGTACTTC. It translates to CASSFAVSSYEQYF.

This clone was counted only a few times. This sample also contains other DNA sequences that code for the same CDR3. The chain couples TRBV5-4 to TRBJ2-7; maybe TRBD2 (6 bases). Germline CDR1 SGHNT, CDR2 YYREEE (reference sequence). The CDR3 is 15 amino acids. V shed 5 bases and J shed 7 bases, with 22 bases lying between them. Here the CDR3 DNA reads TGTGCCAGCAGTTTTGGTCCGGGAATGGGGGGTGAGCAGTACTTC. This encodes CASSFGPGMGGEQYF.

Ten or more counts support this clone. CDR3 amino acids: CASSLGGTQYF. CDR3 nucleotides: TGTGCCAGCAGTCTCGGCGGGACCCAGTACTTC. The chain recombines TRBV28 with TRBJ2-5; D call uncertain. CDR3 size: 11 residues. CDR1 MDHEN and CDR2 SYDVKM come from the germline V gene. V shed 5 bases and J shed 7 bases, with 8 bases lying between them.

This chain connects TRBV15 to TRBJ2-7; 8 nucleotides line up with TRBD1. V lost 2 bases to trimming and J lost 3 bases; unmatched junction nucleotides: 3. From germline, CDR1 is LNHNV and CDR2 YYDKDF (reference sequence). CDR3 length: 14 residues. The CDR3 nucleotides read TGTGCCACCAGCAGAAGACAGGGGCTCTACGAGCAGTACTTC. Its protein is CATSRRQGLYEQYF.